This is a list of T cell receptor beta chains from one sample in a study of blood T cell repertoires in COVID-19. Assay: immunoSEQ multiplex PCR; the TCRdb copy retains only in-frame clones and omits some. Of tens of thousands of clones in the sample, about 82% were seen once. Material: peripheral blood. The receptors were sampled from a man in his forties or fifties with active COVID-19. Both conserved end residues are part of each CDR3.

v_gene	j_gene	CDR3aa
TRBV6-4	TRBJ2-1	CASSASGGGVNEQFF
TRBV27	TRBJ1-6	CASNRGTGDSALHF
TRBV4-1	TRBJ2-7	CASSQEPPGGRGRLEQYF
TRBV11-2	TRBJ2-5	CASSSGGSSQETQYF
TRBV28	TRBJ1-1	CATAGYRTEAFF
TRBV13	TRBJ1-1	CASSLEEGAPEAFF
TRBV5-1	TRBJ2-1	CASSLGRNDNEQFF
TRBV7-3	TRBJ2-1	CASSFSGREYNEQFF
TRBV6-2/TRBV6-3	TRBJ2-3	CASSYTSGSADTQYF
TRBV19	TRBJ2-3	CASSPSSLGQGGGTDTQYF
TRBV27	TRBJ1-2	CASSLLGTGSGYTF
TRBV27	TRBJ1-2	CASRQQGRHGYTF
TRBV14	TRBJ2-1	CASSQEGMSGASSRFGEQFF
TRBV28	TRBJ2-1	CASTNPRTRNNEQFF
TRBV19	TRBJ1-2	CARPAGLFYGYTF
TRBV2	TRBJ1-1	CASSPGEMNTEAFF
TRBV5-1	TRBJ1-1	CASSASSGDTEAFF
TRBV28	TRBJ2-7	CASSFPPATGWDNEQYF
TRBV6-4	TRBJ2-3	CASSDSIGGTDTQYF
TRBV5-1	TRBJ2-5	CASSPPVALGETQYF
TRBV11-3	TRBJ2-7	CASSIRTGIYEQYF
TRBV7-8	TRBJ2-3	CASSVVGREGRTDTQYF
TRBV7-8	TRBJ2-3	CASSIRMPGGSEVKQYF
TRBV28	TRBJ1-2	CASSSLRGGVVGYTF
TRBV6-4	TRBJ2-3	CASSVRGTDTQYF
TRBV5-6	TRBJ2-2	CASSPTDRGQGELFF
TRBV5-1	TRBJ2-7	CASSLNSYEQYF
TRBV19	TRBJ1-5	CASSRRDRDSTQPQHF
TRBV15	TRBJ2-2	CATSRDRGTGELFF
TRBV24-1	TRBJ2-1	CATSEYGQGVQNEQFF
TRBV7-9	TRBJ1-2	CASRPGQGSNYGYTF
TRBV6-2/TRBV6-3	TRBJ1-2	CASSGPGGSAGYTF
TRBV19	TRBJ2-3	CASSIGQGSTQYF
TRBV6-5	TRBJ1-6	CASRLGQVNSPLHF
TRBV9	TRBJ2-3	CASALGAGGSTDTQYF
TRBV29-1	TRBJ1-2	CSVEDLAGIGYGYTF
TRBV11-2	TRBJ1-2	CASSLVGGVGGYTF
TRBV7-3	TRBJ2-7	CASSLGAGYEQYF
TRBV7-2	TRBJ2-1	CASSLAGGQMGAYNEQFF
TRBV7-2	TRBJ2-4	CASSLGRTANIQYF
TRBV2	TRBJ1-1	CASLVQGLNTEAFF
TRBV25-1	TRBJ1-1	CASSGSSGGATEAFF
TRBV11-2	TRBJ2-2	CASSSLGLGGELFF
TRBV5-1	TRBJ1-1	CASSSGQSRNPEAFF
TRBV7-6	TRBJ2-3	CASSLEGLASTDTQYF
TRBV7-2	TRBJ1-5	CASSLDRSQPQHF